This note documents a single T cell receptor beta chain sequence. What it binds is unknown. The data were obtained in a study of T cell responses to AZD1222 COVID-19 vaccine. Points from the study as a whole: Unmutated regions of variants are reportedly targeted by nearly half of spike-specific TCRs.

Libraries were prepared by immunoSEQ multiplex PCR; TCRdb keeps only in-frame clonotypes and omits some of them. Of about 100,000 clones listed, approximately 87% were seen once; the top ten hold more than 15%. CDR1 is SEHNR and CDR2 is FQNEAQ in the germline V gene (reference sequence). This CDR3 has 13 residues. V was trimmed by 1 base and J by 6 bases, leaving 7 bases between them. The specimen was peripheral blood, collected on day 0 of AZD1222 vaccination. This rearrangement joins TRBV7-9 to TRBJ1-5, with D unresolved. The TCR comes from an adult in good health. CDR3 amino acids: CASSLDVGQPQHF. For the CDR3, the DNA is TGTGCCAGCAGCTTAGATGTAGGTCAGCCCCAGCATTTT.